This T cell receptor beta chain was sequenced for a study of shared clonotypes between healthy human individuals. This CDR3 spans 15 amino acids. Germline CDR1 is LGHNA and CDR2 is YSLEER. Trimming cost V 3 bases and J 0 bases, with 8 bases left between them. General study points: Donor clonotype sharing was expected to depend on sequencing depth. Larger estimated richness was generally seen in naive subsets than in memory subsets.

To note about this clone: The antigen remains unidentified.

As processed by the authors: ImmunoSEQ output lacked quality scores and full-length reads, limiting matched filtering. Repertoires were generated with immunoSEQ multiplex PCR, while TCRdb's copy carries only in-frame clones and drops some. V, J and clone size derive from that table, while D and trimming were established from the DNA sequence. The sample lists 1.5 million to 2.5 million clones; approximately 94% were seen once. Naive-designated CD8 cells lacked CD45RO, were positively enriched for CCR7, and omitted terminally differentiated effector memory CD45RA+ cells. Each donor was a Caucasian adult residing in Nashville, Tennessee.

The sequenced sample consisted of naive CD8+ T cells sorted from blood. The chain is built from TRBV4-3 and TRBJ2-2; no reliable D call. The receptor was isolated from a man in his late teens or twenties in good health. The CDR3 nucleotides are TGCGCCAGCAGCCACGACACCTCGAACACCGGGGAGCTGTTTTTT. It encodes CASSHDTSNTGELFF.